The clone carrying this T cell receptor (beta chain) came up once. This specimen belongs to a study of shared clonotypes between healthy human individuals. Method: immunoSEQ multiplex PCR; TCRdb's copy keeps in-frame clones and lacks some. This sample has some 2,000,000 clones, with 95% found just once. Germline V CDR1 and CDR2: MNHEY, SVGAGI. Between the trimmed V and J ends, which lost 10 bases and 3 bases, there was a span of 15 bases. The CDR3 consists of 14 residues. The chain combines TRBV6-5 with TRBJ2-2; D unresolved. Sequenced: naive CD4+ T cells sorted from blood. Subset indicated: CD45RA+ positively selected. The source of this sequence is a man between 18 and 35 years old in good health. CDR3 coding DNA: TGTGCCACCTCTGTACTGTGGGACACCGGGGAGCTGTTTTTT. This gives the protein CATSVLWDTGELFF.